This T cell receptor (beta chain) emerged from a study of cytomegalovirus exposure and HLA in healthy donors. Vbeta (60) and Jbeta (13) primers were used in the PCR. Generated by immunoSEQ multiplex PCR, the TCRdb table keeps only in-frame clones and is missing some. The repertoire has just over 200,000 clones, 70% of them found once; the top ten carry 2.6%. This sequence originates from a man aged 35-49 years in good health and CMV-seropositive. Material for sequencing was PBMCs.

This CDR3 is CASSLEGGVNYGYTF. The DNA of the CDR3 is TGCGCCAGCAGCTTGGAAGGGGGCGTTAACTATGGCTACACCTTC. The V gene is TRBV5-1, the J gene TRBJ1-2, with 7 bases matching TRBD1. Trimming took 0 bases from V and 1 from J; bases not matched to a gene: 3. This CDR3 contains 15 residues. Germline CDR1 SGHRS, CDR2 YFSETQ.